This T cell receptor beta chain was found in a study of CXCR3-negative and CXCR3-positive naive CD8 T cells. Study observations and caveats: Similar TRBV-TRBJ usage was seen in naive cells (both CXCR3-negative and CXCR3-positive), but memory cells differed. Whereas both naive subsets had comparably high diversity, memory CD8+ cells had much lower diversity.

Note on this clonotype: The antigen is unknown.

Triplicates of 300,000 or so cells were sorted from each CD8+ T cell subset. Via 5' RACE with UMI labels, TRB cDNA libraries were prepared. TCRdb re-called the 5' RACE reads, yielding one record per CDR3 amino acid sequence without DNA. Recorded for this sample: about 130,000 distinct CDR3 sequences. This CDR3 contains 13 residues. CDR1 is MGHDK and CDR2 is SYGVNS in the germline V gene. This chain joins TRBV25-1 and TRBJ2-2. Material: naive CXCR3- CD8+ T cells from blood. Subset described: CD45RO-CCR7+CD27+CD95- naive CD8+ T cells lacking CXCR3 (TNR3-). The clonotype was recovered from a human donor in good health. Some clones in this sample may be carry-over from other donors' samples. This chain's CDR3 is CASSDHEAGELFF.